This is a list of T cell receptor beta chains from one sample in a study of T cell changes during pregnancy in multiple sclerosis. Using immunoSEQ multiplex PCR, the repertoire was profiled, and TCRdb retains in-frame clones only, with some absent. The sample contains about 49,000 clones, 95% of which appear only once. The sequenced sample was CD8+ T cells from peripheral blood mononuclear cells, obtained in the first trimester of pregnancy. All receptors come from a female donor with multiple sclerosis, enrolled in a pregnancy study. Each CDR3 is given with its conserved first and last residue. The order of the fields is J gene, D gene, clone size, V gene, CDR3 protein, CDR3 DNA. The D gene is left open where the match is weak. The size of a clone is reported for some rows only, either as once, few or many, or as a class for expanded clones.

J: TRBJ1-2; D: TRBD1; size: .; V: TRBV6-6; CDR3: CASSYPDRAEGYTF; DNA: TGTGCCAGCAGTTACCCAGACAGGGCGGAAGGCTACACCTTC
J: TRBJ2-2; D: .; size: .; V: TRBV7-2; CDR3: CASSPAGELFF; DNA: TGTGCCAGCAGCCCAGCCGGGGAGCTGTTTTTT
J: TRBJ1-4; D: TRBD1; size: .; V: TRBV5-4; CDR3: CASSENQGARDEKLFF; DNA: TGTGCCAGCAGCGAGAATCAGGGGGCGCGGGATGAAAAACTGTTTTTT
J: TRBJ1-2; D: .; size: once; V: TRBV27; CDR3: CASSFSSRGGDYGYTF; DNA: TGTGCCAGCAGTTTCTCTTCTCGGGGGGGAGACTATGGCTACACCTTC
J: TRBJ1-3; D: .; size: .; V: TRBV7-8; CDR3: CASSLDRTSGNTIYF; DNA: TGTGCCAGCAGCTTAGACAGAACCTCTGGAAACACCATATATTTT
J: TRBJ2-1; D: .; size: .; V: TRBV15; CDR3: CVGSNNEQFF; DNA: TGTGTCGGTAGTAACAATGAGCAGTTCTTC
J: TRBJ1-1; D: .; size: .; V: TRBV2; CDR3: CASSESDKRGEAFF; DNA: TGTGCCAGCAGTGAATCTGACAAGCGGGGTGAAGCTTTCTTT
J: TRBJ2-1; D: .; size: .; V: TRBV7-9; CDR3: CASSLAKGLFF; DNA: TGTGCCAGCAGCTTAGCGAAGGGGCTCTTCTTC
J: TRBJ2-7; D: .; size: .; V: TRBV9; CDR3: CASSVASAGYEQYF; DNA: TGTGCCAGCAGCGTAGCGTCGGCGGGGTACGAGCAGTACTTC
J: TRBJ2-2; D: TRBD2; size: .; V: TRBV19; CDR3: CASTSGRAGELFF; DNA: TGTGCCAGTACTAGCGGGAGGGCCGGGGAGCTGTTTTTT
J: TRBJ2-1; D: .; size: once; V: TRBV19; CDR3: CASSAGTPVEQFF; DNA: TGTGCCAGTAGTGCCGGGACTCCAGTCGAGCAGTTCTTC
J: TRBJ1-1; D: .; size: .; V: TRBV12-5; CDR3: CASGFQGVTEAFF; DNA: TGTGCTAGTGGTTTCCAGGGTGTCACTGAAGCTTTCTTT
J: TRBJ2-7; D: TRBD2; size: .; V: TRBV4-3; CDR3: CASSQDRGGVDEQYF; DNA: TGCGCCAGCAGCCAAGATCGGGGAGGGGTCGACGAGCAGTACTTC
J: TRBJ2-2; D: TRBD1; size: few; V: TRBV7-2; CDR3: CASRRTIGQGNTGELFF; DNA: TGTGCCAGCAGGCGGACGATTGGACAGGGGAACACCGGGGAGCTGTTTTTT
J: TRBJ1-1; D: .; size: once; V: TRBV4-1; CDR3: CASSQQQVNTEAFF; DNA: TGCGCCAGCAGCCAACAACAGGTGAACACTGAAGCTTTCTTT
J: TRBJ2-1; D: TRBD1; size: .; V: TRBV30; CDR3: CAWGTGGGGQFF; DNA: TGTGCCTGGGGGACAGGGGGCGGGGGGCAGTTCTTC
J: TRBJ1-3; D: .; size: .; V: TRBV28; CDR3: CAHWGGSSGNTIYF; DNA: TGTGCCCACTGGGGGGGGTCCTCTGGAAACACCATATATTTT
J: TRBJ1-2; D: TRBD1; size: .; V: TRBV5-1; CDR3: CASSFADREKGGYTF; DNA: TGCGCCAGCAGCTTCGCTGACAGGGAGAAAGGTGGCTACACCTTC
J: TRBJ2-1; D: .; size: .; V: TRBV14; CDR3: CASSQAGAPGYNEQFF; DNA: TGTGCCAGCAGCCAAGCGGGAGCCCCAGGATACAATGAGCAGTTCTTC
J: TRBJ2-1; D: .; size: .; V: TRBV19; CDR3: CASSMAGLLYNEQFF; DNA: TGTGCCAGTAGTATGGCGGGACTCCTCTACAATGAGCAGTTCTTC
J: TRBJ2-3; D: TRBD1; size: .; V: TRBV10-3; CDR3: CAIWTGEHLGTDTQYF; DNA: TGTGCCATCTGGACAGGGGAGCACCTAGGCACAGATACGCAGTATTTT
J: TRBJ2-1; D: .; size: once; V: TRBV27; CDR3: CASSLSGAPREQFF; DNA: TGTGCCAGCAGTTTATCAGGGGCCCCAAGAGAGCAGTTCTTC
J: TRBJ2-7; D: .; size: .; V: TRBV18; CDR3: CASSAGGYEQYF; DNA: TGTGCCAGCTCAGCGGGCGGTTACGAGCAGTACTTC
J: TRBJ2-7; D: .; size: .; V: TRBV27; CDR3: CASSLGPSYEQYF; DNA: TGTGCCAGCAGTTTGGGGCCTTCCTACGAGCAGTACTTC
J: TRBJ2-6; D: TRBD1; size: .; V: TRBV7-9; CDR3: CASPDRDKFLVLTF; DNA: TGTGCCAGCCCTGACAGGGACAAGTTCCTCGTCCTGACTTTC
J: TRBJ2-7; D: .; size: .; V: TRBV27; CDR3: CASSFLGEAYEQYF; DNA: TGTGCCAGCAGTTTCTTGGGGGAGGCCTACGAGCAGTACTTC
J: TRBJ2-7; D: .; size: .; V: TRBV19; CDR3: CASSTTTHSYEQYF; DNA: TGTGCCAGTAGTACGACTACCCACTCCTACGAGCAGTACTTC
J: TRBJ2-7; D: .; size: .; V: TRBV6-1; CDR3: CASQALPSYEQYF; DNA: TGTGCCAGCCAGGCCCTCCCCTCCTACGAGCAGTACTTC
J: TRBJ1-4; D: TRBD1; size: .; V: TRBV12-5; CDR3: CASGLGTGAEKLFF; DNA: TGTGCTAGTGGTTTAGGGACAGGGGCTGAAAAACTGTTTTTT
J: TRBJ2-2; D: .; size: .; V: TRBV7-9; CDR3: CASSLVSGKNTGELFF; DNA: TGTGCCAGCAGCTTAGTGTCCGGGAAGAACACCGGGGAGCTGTTTTTT
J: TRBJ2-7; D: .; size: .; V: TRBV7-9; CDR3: CASSLGGVGNEQYF; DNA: TGTGCCAGCAGCCTAGGGGGGGTCGGGAACGAGCAGTACTTC
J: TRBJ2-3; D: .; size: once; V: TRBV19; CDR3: CASSIDTLGWGGTDTQYF; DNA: TGTGCCAGTAGTATAGATACCCTCGGATGGGGAGGCACAGATACGCAGTATTTT
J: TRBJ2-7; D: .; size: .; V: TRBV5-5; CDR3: CASSLDRISYEQYF; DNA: TGTGCCAGCAGCTTGGACAGGATCTCCTACGAGCAGTACTTC
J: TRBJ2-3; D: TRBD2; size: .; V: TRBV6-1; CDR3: CASSESLAGGTDTQYF; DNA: TGTGCCAGCAGTGAATCCCTAGCGGGAGGCACAGATACGCAGTATTTT
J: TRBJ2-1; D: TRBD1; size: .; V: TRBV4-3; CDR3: CASSLTGTGGDEQFF; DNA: TGCGCCAGCAGCCTAACCGGGACAGGGGGCGATGAGCAGTTCTTC
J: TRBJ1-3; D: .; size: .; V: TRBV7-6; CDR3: CASSRDSGNTIYF; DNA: TGTGCCAGCAGTCGGGACTCTGGAAACACCATATATTTT
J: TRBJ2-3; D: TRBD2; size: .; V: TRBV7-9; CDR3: CASGGLAGSTDTQYF; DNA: TGTGCCAGCGGAGGACTAGCGGGAAGCACAGATACGCAGTATTTT
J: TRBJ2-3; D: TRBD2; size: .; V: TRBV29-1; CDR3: CSVANWGLAGGPTDTQYF; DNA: TGCAGCGTGGCGAATTGGGGACTAGCGGGAGGACCCACAGATACGCAGTATTTT
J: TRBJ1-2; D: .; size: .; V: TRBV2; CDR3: CASTPWEEATANGYTF; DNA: TGTGCCAGCACCCCGTGGGAGGAAGCGACTGCGAATGGCTACACCTTC
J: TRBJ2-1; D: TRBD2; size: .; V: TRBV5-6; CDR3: CASRGGLAGSYNEQFF; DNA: TGTGCCAGCAGAGGGGGGCTAGCGGGTTCCTACAATGAGCAGTTCTTC
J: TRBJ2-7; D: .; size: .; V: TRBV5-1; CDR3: CASSPRVYEQYF; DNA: TGCGCCAGCAGCCCGCGCGTCTACGAGCAGTACTTC
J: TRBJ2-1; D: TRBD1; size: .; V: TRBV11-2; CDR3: CASSLGGLRDRYNEQFF; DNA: TGTGCCAGCAGCTTAGGTGGACTTAGGGACAGGTACAATGAGCAGTTCTTC